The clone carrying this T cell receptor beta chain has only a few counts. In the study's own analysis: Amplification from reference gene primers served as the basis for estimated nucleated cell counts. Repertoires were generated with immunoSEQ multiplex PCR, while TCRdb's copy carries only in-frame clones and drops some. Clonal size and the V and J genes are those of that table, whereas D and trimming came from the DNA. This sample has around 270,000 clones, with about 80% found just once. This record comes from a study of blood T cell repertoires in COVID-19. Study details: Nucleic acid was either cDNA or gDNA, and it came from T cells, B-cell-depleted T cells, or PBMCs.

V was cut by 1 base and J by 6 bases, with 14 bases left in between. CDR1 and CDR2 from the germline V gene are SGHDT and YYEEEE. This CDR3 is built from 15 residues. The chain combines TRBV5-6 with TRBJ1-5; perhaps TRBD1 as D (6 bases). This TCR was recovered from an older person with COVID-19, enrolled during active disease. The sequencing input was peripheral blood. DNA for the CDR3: TGTGCCAGCAGCTTGTATTCAGGGGATAGTCAGCCCCAGCATTTT. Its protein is CASSLYSGDSQPQHF. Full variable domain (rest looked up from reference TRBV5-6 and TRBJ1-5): DAGVTQSPTHLIKTRGQQVTLRCSPKSGHDTVSWYQQALGQGPQFIFQYYEEEERQRGNFPDRFSGHQFPNYSSELNVNALLLGDSALYLCASSLYSGDSQPQHFGDGTRLSIL.